The clone carrying this T cell receptor beta chain was picked up many times. There were TCR beta CDR3 regions amplified from RNA transcripts. The TCR CDR3 was amplified in a first-round RT-PCR using the HTBI primer set. TCRdb called the multiplex PCR reads again in MiXCR, with one record for every CDR3 protein. The sample includes 300,000 to 350,000 distinct CDR3 sequences, 18% of them seen just once. The sample belongs to a study of T cells in Graves' hyperthyroidism and ophthalmopathy. The germline CDR1 and CDR2 sequences are LNHDA and SQIVND (reference sequence). The ends lost 8 bases at V and 5 bases at J; junction bases unmatched: 15. The CDR3 length is 16 residues.

Sequencing was performed on blood. The TCR comes from a woman in her forties with Graves' ophthalmopathy. V and J are TRBV19 and TRBJ2-5; 9 positions agree with TRBD2. CDR3 nucleotide sequence: TGTGCCAGTGGCCTAGCGGGAAAGTTCCATTTGGAGACCCAGTACTTC. Translated: CASGLAGKFHLETQYF. The whole variable domain, filled in from reference TRBV19 and TRBJ2-5, reads DGGITQSPKYLFRKEGQNVTLSCEQNLNHDAMYWYRQDPGQGLRLIYYSQIVNDFQKGDIAEGYSVSREKKESFPLTVTSAQKNPTAFYLCASGLAGKFHLETQYFGPGTRLLVL.